The clone carrying this T cell receptor (beta chain) has ten or more counts. Its antigen is not identified. This sample was included in a study of regulatory T cells in long-lasting Graves disease. CDR1 and CDR2 (germline): PRHDT, FYEKMQ (reference sequence). This CDR3 has 15 amino acids. The V end was cut by 5 bases, the J end by 8 bases, with 18 bases between. General observations from the study: For persistent Graves' patients, TCR diversity was lower than for newly diagnosed ones. Patients with persistent disease showed a bias toward TRBV28, TRBJ1-2 and TRBJ2-5. Among persistent patients, a larger number of public clonotypes were shared (approximately 3,000) than among newly diagnosed patients (under 1,000).

In building TCR beta libraries, iRepertoire HTBI primers were used together with Arm-PCR of CDR3 regions. TCRdb called the multiplex PCR reads again in MiXCR, with one record for every CDR3 protein. The top ten clones hold around 18% of a sample with 620,000 or so distinct CDR3 sequences, around 15% of them seen once. Noted time point: newly diagnosed GD, antithyroid drugs for less than 3 months. The authors made the TCR library using RNA they extracted from PBMCs. These data are also associated with another study on T cells in Graves' hyperthyroidism and ophthalmopathy.

This chain uses TRBV13 with TRBJ1-4; the D gene is possibly TRBD1 (6 bases). Sequenced material: peripheral blood mononuclear cells (PBMCs), taken at new diagnosis, from a patient treated with antithyroid drugs. The origin of this receptor is a woman in her 30s with Graves disease. The CDR3 loop reads CASSKEGGVGEKLFF. The CDR3 DNA follows: TGTGCCAGCAGCAAGGAAGGGGGAGTGGGCGAAAAACTGTTTTTT.